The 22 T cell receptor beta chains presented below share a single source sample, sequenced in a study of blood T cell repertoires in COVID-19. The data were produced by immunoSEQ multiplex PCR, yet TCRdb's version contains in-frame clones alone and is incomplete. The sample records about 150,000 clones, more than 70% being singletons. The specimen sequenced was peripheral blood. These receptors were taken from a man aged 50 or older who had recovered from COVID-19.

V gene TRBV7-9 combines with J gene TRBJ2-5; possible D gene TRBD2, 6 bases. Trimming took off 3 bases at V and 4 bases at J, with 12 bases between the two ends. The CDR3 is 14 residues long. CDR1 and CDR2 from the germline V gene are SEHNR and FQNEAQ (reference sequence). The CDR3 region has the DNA TGTGCCAGCAGCTTCGGAGCGGGCCCAGAGACCCAGTACTTC. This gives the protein CASSFGAGPETQYF.

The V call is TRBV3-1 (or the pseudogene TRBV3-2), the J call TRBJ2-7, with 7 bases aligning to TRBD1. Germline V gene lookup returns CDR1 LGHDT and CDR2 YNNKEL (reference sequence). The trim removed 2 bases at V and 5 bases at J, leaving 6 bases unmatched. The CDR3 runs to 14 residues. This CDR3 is CASSQFTGVHEQYF. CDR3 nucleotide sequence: TGTGCCAGCAGCCAATTCACAGGGGTGCACGAGCAGTACTTC.

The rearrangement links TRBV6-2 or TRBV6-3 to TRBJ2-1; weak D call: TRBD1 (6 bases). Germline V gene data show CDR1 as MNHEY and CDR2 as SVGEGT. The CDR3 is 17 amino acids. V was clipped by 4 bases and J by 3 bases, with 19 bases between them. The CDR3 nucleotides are TGTGCCAGCAGTTCTCACACAAGGGGGAACATCTACAATGAGCAGTTCTTC. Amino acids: CASSSHTRGNIYNEQFF.

The CDR3 protein is CASSLGGVEKLFF. In nucleotides, the CDR3 is TGTGCCAGCAGTCTGGGGGGGGTTGAAAAACTGTTTTTT. V usage is TRBV12-3 or TRBV12-4 and J usage is TRBJ1-4; weak D call: TRBD1 (5 bases). The germline V and J ends were trimmed by 5 bases and 7 bases, with 11 bases remaining between them. There are 13 residues in the CDR3.

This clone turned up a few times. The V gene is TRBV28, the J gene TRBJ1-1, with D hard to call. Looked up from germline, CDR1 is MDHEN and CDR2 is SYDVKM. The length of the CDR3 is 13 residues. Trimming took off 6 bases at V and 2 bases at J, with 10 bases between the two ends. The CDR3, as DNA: TGTGCCAGCAGCCCGACACCTAACACTGAAGCTTTCTTT. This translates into CASSPTPNTEAFF. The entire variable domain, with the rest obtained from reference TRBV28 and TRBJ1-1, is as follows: DVKVTQSSRYLVKRTGEKVFLECVQDMDHENMFWYRQDPGLGLRLIYFSYDVKMKEKGDIPEGYSVSREKKERFSLILESASTNQTSMYLCASSPTPNTEAFFGQGTRLTVV.

The CDR3 is CASSAQGALSSPLHF. The CDR3 DNA reads TGTGCCAGCAGTGCACAGGGGGCGCTCAGTTCACCCCTCCACTTT. The rearrangement uses TRBV27 and TRBJ1-6, with TRBD1 matching over 9 bases. The length of the CDR3 is 15 residues. Germline loops: CDR1 MNHEY, CDR2 SMNVEV (reference sequence). Trimming at V came to 5 bases and at J to 9 bases, leaving 8 bases not matched to a gene.

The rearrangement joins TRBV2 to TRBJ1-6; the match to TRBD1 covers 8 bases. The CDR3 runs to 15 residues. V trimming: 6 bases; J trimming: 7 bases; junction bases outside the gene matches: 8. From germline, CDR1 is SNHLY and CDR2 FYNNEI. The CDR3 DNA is TGTGCCAGCAGGACATTAAGACAGGGGAATTCACCCCTCCACTTT. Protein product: CASRTLRQGNSPLHF. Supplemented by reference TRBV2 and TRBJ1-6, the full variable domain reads EPEVTQTPSHQVTQMGQEVILRCVPISNHLYFYWYRQILGQKVEFLVSFYNNEISEKSEIFDDQFSVERPDGSNFTLKIRSTKLEDSAMYFCASRTLRQGNSPLHFGNGTRLTVT.

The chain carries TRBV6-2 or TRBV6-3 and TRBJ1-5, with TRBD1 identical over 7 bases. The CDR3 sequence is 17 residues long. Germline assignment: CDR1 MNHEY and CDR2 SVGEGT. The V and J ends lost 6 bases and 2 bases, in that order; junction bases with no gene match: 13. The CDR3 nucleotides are TGTGCCAGCAGCTGGCATGGACAGGTAAATGGCAATCAGCCCCAGCATTTT. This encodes CASSWHGQVNGNQPQHF.

The CDR3, as DNA: TGTGCCAGCAGTGAAGGTTTGATGAGTAGCGAGCAGTACTTC. Translated: CASSEGLMSSEQYF. V usage is TRBV2 and J usage is TRBJ2-7, with D uncertain. Germline lookup yields CDR1 SNHLY and CDR2 FYNNEI. This CDR3 has 14 amino acids. Trimming removed 1 base at V and 6 bases at J, with 13 bases between.

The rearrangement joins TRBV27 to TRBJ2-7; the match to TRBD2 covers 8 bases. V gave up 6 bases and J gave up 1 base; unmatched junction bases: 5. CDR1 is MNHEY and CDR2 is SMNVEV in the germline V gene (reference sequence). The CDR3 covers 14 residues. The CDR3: CASSLTSGSYEQYF. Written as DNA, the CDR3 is TGTGCCAGCAGCCTTACTAGCGGTTCCTACGAGCAGTACTTC.

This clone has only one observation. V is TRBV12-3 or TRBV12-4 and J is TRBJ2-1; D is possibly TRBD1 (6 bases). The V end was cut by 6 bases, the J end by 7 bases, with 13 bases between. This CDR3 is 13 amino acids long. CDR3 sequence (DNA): TGTGCCAGCAGGTCCGGGACATCGAATGAGCAGTTCTTC. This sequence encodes CASRSGTSNEQFF.

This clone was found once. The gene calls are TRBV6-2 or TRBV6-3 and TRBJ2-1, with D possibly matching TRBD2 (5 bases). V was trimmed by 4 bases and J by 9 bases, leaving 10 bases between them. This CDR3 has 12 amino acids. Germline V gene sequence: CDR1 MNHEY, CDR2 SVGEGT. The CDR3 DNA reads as TGTGCCAGCAGTTTAGACTATCTTGAGCAGTTCTTC. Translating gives CASSLDYLEQFF.

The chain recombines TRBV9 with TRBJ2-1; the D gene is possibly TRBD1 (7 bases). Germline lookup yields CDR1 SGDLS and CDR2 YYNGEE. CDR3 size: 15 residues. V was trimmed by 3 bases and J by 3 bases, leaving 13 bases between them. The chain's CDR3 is CASSAGRGDYNEQFF. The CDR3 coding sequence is TGTGCCAGCAGCGCGGGCAGGGGGGACTACAATGAGCAGTTCTTC.

CDR3 region: CASSLWTSGNLAYNEQFF. DNA for the CDR3: TGTGCCAGCAGCTTATGGACTAGCGGGAACCTTGCCTACAATGAGCAGTTCTTC. The chain couples TRBV7-2 to TRBJ2-1, with 12 bases lining up with TRBD2. Germline CDR1 is SGHTA and CDR2 is FQGNSA. The CDR3 contains 18 residues. V shed 2 bases and J 2 bases; nucleotides not matched to a gene: 7.

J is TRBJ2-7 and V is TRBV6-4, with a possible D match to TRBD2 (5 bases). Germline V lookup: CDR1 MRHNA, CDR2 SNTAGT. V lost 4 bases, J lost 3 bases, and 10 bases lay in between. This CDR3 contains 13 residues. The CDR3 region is CASSADGNYEQYF. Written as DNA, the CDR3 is TGTGCCAGCAGTGCAGACGGGAACTACGAGCAGTACTTC.

The CDR3 reads CSVVQESYQETQYF. In nucleotides, the CDR3 is TGCAGCGTTGTCCAGGAAAGCTACCAAGAGACCCAGTACTTC. This chain uses TRBV29-1 with TRBJ2-5; D not resolved. V was shortened by 4 bases and J by 0 bases, with 12 bases between the two germline ends. CDR1 and CDR2 (germline): SQVTM, ANQGSEA. CDR3 length: 14 residues.

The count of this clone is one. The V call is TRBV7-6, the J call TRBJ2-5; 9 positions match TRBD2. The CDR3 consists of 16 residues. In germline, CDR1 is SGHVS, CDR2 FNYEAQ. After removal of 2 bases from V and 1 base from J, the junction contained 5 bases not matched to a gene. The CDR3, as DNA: TGTGCCAGCAGCTTACAGGCTAGCGGGACCCAAGAGACCCAGTACTTC. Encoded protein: CASSLQASGTQETQYF.

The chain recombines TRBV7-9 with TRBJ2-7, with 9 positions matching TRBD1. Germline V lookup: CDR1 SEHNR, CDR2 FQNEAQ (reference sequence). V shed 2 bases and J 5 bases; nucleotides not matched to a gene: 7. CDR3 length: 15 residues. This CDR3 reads CASSLQKQGANEQYF. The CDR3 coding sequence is TGTGCCAGCAGCTTACAGAAACAGGGGGCCAACGAGCAGTACTTC.

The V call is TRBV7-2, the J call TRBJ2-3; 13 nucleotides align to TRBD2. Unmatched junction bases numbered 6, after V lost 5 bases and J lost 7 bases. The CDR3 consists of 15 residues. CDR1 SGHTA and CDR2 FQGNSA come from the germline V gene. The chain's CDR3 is CASSAGLAGANTQYF. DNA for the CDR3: TGTGCCAGCAGCGCTGGACTAGCGGGGGCGAATACGCAGTATTTT.

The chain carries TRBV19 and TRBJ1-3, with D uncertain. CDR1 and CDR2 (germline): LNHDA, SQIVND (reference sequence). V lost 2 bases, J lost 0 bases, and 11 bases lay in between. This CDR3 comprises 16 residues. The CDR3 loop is CASSIYLGGSGNTIYF. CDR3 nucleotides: TGTGCCAGTAGTATATATCTGGGAGGCTCTGGAAACACCATATATTTT.

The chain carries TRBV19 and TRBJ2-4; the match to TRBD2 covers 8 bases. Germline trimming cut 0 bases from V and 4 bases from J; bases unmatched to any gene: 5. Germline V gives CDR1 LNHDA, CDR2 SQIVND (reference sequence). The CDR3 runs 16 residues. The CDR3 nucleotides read TGTGCCAGTAGTATAGATCTAATAGCGGGGAAAAACATTCAGTACTTC. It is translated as CASSIDLIAGKNIQYF.

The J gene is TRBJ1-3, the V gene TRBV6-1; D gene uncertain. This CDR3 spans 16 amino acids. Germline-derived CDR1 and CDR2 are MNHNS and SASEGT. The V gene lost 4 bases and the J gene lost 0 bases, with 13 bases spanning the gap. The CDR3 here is CASSVYSEASGNTIYF. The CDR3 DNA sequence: TGTGCCAGCAGTGTGTATAGCGAGGCCTCTGGAAACACCATATATTTT.